Described below is a single TCR beta chain sequence and its context. Its specificity is not known. The PCR had 60 Vbeta and 13 Jbeta primers. Assay: immunoSEQ multiplex PCR; the TCRdb copy retains only in-frame clones and omits some. This sample has about 110,000 clones, with roughly 82% found just once. There are 17 residues in the CDR3. Trimming cost V 2 bases and J 1 base; bases outside gene matches: 5. Germline V gene data show CDR1 as LGHNT and CDR2 as FRNRAP. This entry comes from a study of cytomegalovirus exposure and HLA in healthy donors. Overall study context: Counted in an early data release were approximately 80 million unique TCRs from HLA-typed donors.

Study conclusions and caveats: Later analysis placed DRB1 highest and HLA-C lowest in TCR association rates, which differed by HLA locus.

Those who donated were healthy bone marrow donors. This sequence originates from a male donor in good health and CMV-seronegative. Material: PBMCs. J is TRBJ1-5 and V is TRBV12-5, with TRBD1 identical over 10 bases. The CDR3 bases are TGTGCTAGTGGTTTGACGGGACAGGGGATAAGCAATCAGCCCCAGCATTTT. Encoded protein: CASGLTGQGISNQPQHF.